This T cell receptor (beta chain) is from a study of blood T cells in healthy people across ages. The CDR3 spans 12 residues. Germline loops: CDR1 LGHNT, CDR2 FRNRAP. Trimming shortened V by 7 bases and J by 10 bases, and 11 bases separated the two germline ends. A second PCR, run for about 6 to 12 cycles, used a sample-barcoded 5' primer plus a J-beta primer mix. MiXCR was run by TCRdb on the 5' RACE reads, yielding one entry per CDR3 protein. This sample has about a million distinct CDR3 sequences, with roughly 51% found just once. The sequence came from a woman between 55 and 75 years old in good health. The rearrangement uses TRBV12-5 and TRBJ1-6; D gene uncertain. Sample: blood. The CDR3 is CASASEGSPLHF. The CDR3 DNA sequence: TGTGCTAGTGCCTCAGAGGGCTCACCCCTCCACTTT.